The 10 T cell receptor beta chains presented below share a single source sample, sequenced in a study of T cells in Graves' hyperthyroidism and ophthalmopathy. The source material, RNA transcripts, was used to amplify TCR beta CDR3 regions. An initial round of RT-PCR targeting the TCR CDR3 relied on the HTBI primer set. TCRdb reprocessed the multiplex PCR reads via MiXCR and lists one record per CDR3 protein. The sample includes approximately 400,000 distinct CDR3 sequences, 15% to 18% seen only once; the top ten take approximately 7.5%. The sample taken for sequencing was blood. Receptors originate from a woman aged 18-29 years with Graves' hyperthyroidism.

This chain uses TRBV4-1 with TRBJ2-7, with 8 bases matching TRBD1. The V gene end was trimmed by 6 bases and the J gene end by 4 bases; junction bases not matched to a gene: 14. The CDR3 is made up of 16 amino acids. CDR1 MGHRA and CDR2 YSYEKL come from the germline V gene. CDR3 sequence reads: CASSPGRQGSRYEQYF. DNA of the CDR3: TGCGCCAGCAGTCCCGGACGACAGGGGAGTAGATACGAGCAGTACTTC.

This clonotype was picked up many times. The V gene is TRBV28, the J gene TRBJ2-5, with 8 bases lining up with TRBD2. Germline lookup yields CDR1 MDHEN and CDR2 SYDVKM. This CDR3 comprises 16 residues. With V trimmed by 7 bases and J by 5 bases, 15 bases remained unmatched. In DNA form, the CDR3 reads TGTGCCAGCACCTTTATCATTGCGGGGGGCGGTGAGACCCAGTACTTC. It yields the protein CASTFIIAGGGETQYF.

The sample holds many counts of this clonotype. This sequence joins TRBV12-3 or TRBV12-4 and TRBJ2-7; TRBD2 might be the D (7 bases). CDR3 length equals 14 residues. Trimming pared 8 bases from V and 1 base from J, leaving 15 bases between. The CDR3 DNA reads TGTGCCAGCGGGAGGGGGGGGATTTCCTACGAGCAGTACTTC. Encoded protein: CASGRGGISYEQYF.

This clonotype was picked up one time. CDR3 in amino acids: CSAPAAGGDGFHEQFF. Here the CDR3 DNA reads TGCAGTGCCCCGGCGGCGGGAGGGGATGGGTTCCATGAGCAGTTCTTC. The J gene is TRBJ2-1, the V gene TRBV20-1; 9 nucleotides match TRBD2. Germline CDR1 is DFQATT and CDR2 is SNEGSKA (reference sequence). The V and J ends lost 6 bases and 8 bases, in that order; junction bases with no gene match: 17. This CDR3 is 16 amino acids long.

The chain has TRBV5-1 and TRBJ2-1; 8 bases are a match to TRBD2. The CDR3 is 19 residues long. V lost 0 bases, J lost 0 bases, and 11 bases stayed unmatched. CDR1 SGHRS and CDR2 YFSETQ come from the germline V gene. This CDR3 is CASSLDSGILFSSYNEQFF. CDR3 coding DNA: TGCGCCAGCAGCTTGGATAGCGGGATCCTCTTTAGCTCCTACAATGAGCAGTTCTTC. Together with reference TRBV5-1 and TRBJ2-1, the CDR3 gives the full variable domain: KAGVTQTPRYLIKTRGQQVTLSCSPISGHRSVSWYQQTPGQGLQFLFEYFSETQRNKGNFPGRFSGRQFSNSRSEMNVSTLELGDSALYLCASSLDSGILFSSYNEQFFGPGTRLTVL.

This clonotype was detected many times. The chain has TRBV12-3 or TRBV12-4 and TRBJ2-3; 8 nucleotides agree with TRBD1. CDR3 length: 14 residues. V lost 4 bases and J lost 5; bases outside the gene matches: 5. Written as DNA, the CDR3 is TGTGCCAGCAGTTCCAGGGGGCGCGGAGATACGCAGTATTTT. This encodes CASSSRGRGDTQYF.

This clonotype was seen a few times. A read error may be the cause here, since a much bigger clone is one base away. V and J are TRBV3-1 and TRBJ1-2; D remains unclear. V was pared by 3 bases and J by 3 bases, with 2 bases between. CDR1 is LGHDT and CDR2 is YNNKEL in the germline V gene (reference sequence). The CDR3 contains 11 residues. The CDR3 nucleotides read TGTGCCAGCAGCCAGGACTATGGCTACACCTTC. Its protein is CASSQDYGYTF.

This clonotype was seen many times. V gene TRBV10-3 combines with J gene TRBJ2-2; D unclear. Trimming stripped 2 bases from V and 2 bases from J, with 9 bases between. The length of the CDR3 is 15 residues. The germline gives CDR1 ENHRY, CDR2 SYGVKD. As DNA, the CDR3 is TGTGCCATCAGTGAGGGAAACCGAAACACCGGGGAGCTGTTTTTT. As protein: CAISEGNRNTGELFF.

There are many counts of this clonotype. The V gene is TRBV7-9, the J gene TRBJ1-5; D is perhaps TRBD1 (5 bases). The length of the CDR3 is 14 residues. Germline lookup yields CDR1 SEHNR and CDR2 FQNEAQ (reference sequence). V was trimmed by 3 bases and J by 0 bases, leaving 6 bases between them. The chain's CDR3 is CASSFQGSNQPQHF. The CDR3 nucleotides are TGTGCCAGCAGCTTTCAGGGTAGCAATCAGCCCCAGCATTTT.

This clonotype was recorded many times. V gene TRBV6-1 combines with J gene TRBJ2-5; D gene ambiguous. CDR1 and CDR2 from the germline V gene are MNHNS and SASEGT. The V and J ends lost 7 bases and 1 base respectively, with 13 bases between them. The CDR3 loop spans 14 amino acids. The CDR3 region has the DNA TGTGCCAGCAACAAGCGTGACTTCCAAGAGACCCAGTACTTC. Its protein is CASNKRDFQETQYF.